One and the same sample provided the 19 T cell receptor beta chains below, sequenced in a study of blood T cells in healthy people across ages. PCR was performed a second time for roughly 7 to 12 cycles using a sample-barcoded 5' primer and a J-beta primer mix. TCRdb re-analysed the 5' RACE reads in MiXCR, keeping a single row per CDR3 protein. In the table there are about a million distinct CDR3 sequences, roughly two fifths of which are singletons. The sequenced sample consisted of blood. These receptors were collected from a man between 18 and 29 years old in good health.

This clonotype occurred many times. The rearrangement uses TRBV27 and TRBJ2-3; TRBD1 is a possible D gene (6 bases). This CDR3 has 16 residues. Trimming pared 0 bases from V and 3 bases from J, leaving 13 bases between. Germline V gene data show CDR1 as MNHEY and CDR2 as SMNVEV (reference sequence). Written as DNA, the CDR3 is TGTGCCAGCAGTTTATCGACAGGCTTAAGGACAGATACGCAGTATTTT. Its translation: CASSLSTGLRTDTQYF.

This clonotype was detected only a few times. This chain uses TRBV6-6 with TRBJ2-7; possible D gene TRBD2, 6 bases. This CDR3 has 16 amino acids. V was trimmed by 5 bases and J by 3 bases, leaving 20 bases between them. The germline V gene encodes CDR1 MNHNY and CDR2 SVGAGI (reference sequence). Here the CDR3 DNA reads TGTGCCAGCAGTCAAACACCGGGAGTGGAGAACTACGAGCAGTACTTC. It specifies CASSQTPGVENYEQYF.

This sequence joins TRBV10-3 and TRBJ1-2; D uncertain. The germline V gene has CDR1 ENHRY and CDR2 SYGVKD. V lost 7 bases, J lost 4 bases, and 10 bases lay in between. The CDR3 length is 12 residues. The chain's CDR3 is CAITGDGYGYTF. The CDR3 DNA is TGTGCCATCACGGGTGATGGCTATGGCTACACCTTC.

This clonotype was seen only once. The CDR3 spells CAGSGGTEYEQYF. CDR3 coding DNA: TGTGCGGGCAGCGGGGGCACGGAATACGAGCAGTACTTC. The gene calls are TRBV5-4 and TRBJ2-7; TRBD2 matches 8 bases. CDR1 and CDR2 from the germline V gene are SGHNT and YYREEE (reference sequence). This CDR3 has 13 amino acids.

This rearrangement joins TRBV20-1 to TRBJ1-2; possible D gene TRBD1, 6 bases. CDR3 length equals 14 residues. Germline V gene data show CDR1 as DFQATT and CDR2 as SNEGSKA (reference sequence). The V end lost 3 bases, the J end lost 2 bases, and 13 bases lay between the germline ends. The DNA of the CDR3 is TGCAGTGCTAGGGAGGACAGCATGAACTATGGCTACACCTTC. The encoded protein is CSAREDSMNYGYTF.

CDR3 sequence (DNA): TGCAGTGCTAGTGAGGAACAGAGGGCAGATACGCAGTATTTT. Translated, it gives CSASEEQRADTQYF. The rearrangement links TRBV20-1 to TRBJ2-3; the D gene is possibly TRBD2 (5 bases). The CDR3 loop spans 14 amino acids. V was shortened by 3 bases and J by 4 bases, with 14 bases between the two germline ends. Germline V gives CDR1 DFQATT, CDR2 SNEGSKA (reference sequence).

In its sample, this clonotype was seen a few times. The V call is TRBV9, the J call TRBJ2-1; 9 bases align to TRBD2. The V and J ends lost 6 bases and 1 base, in that order; junction bases with no gene match: 2. CDR3 length: 14 residues. Germline V lookup: CDR1 SGDLS, CDR2 YYNGEE. For the CDR3, the DNA is TGTGCCAGCAACAGCGGGGGGTCCTACAATGAGCAGTTCTTC. It specifies CASNSGGSYNEQFF.

The chain has TRBV7-2 and TRBJ1-1; maybe TRBD1 (5 bases). There are 16 residues in the CDR3. Trimming took 1 base from V and 1 from J, leaving 13 bases between them. The V gene's germline CDR1 is SGHTA and CDR2 FQGNSA. CDR3 in amino acids: CASSLGIGRGNTEAFF. DNA for the CDR3: TGTGCCAGCAGCTTAGGCATCGGGAGGGGGAACACTGAAGCTTTCTTT.

Only a few counts were recorded for this clonotype. The chain links TRBV7-6 to TRBJ2-5, with D uncertain. The germline CDR1 and CDR2 sequences are SGHVS and FNYEAQ. V was pared by 4 bases and J by 1 base, with 16 bases between. The CDR3 totals 16 residues. The CDR3 sequence is CASSYSAVNPQETQYF. In DNA form, the CDR3 reads TGTGCCAGCAGCTACTCGGCGGTCAACCCCCAAGAGACCCAGTACTTC.

This clonotype was observed many times. CDR3 in DNA: TGTGCCAGCAGACGGACAGTGAACACTGAAGCTTTCTTT. It specifies CASRRTVNTEAFF. The chain is built from TRBV25-1 and TRBJ1-1; possibly TRBD1 for D (6 bases). With 6 bases removed from V and 0 bases from J, the gap between germline ends came to 8 bases. The germline V gene encodes CDR1 MGHDK and CDR2 SYGVNS. This CDR3 contains 13 residues.

This clonotype showed up just a few times. The chain employs TRBV29-1 and TRBJ1-2; 9 nucleotides match TRBD1. The germline gives CDR1 SQVTM, CDR2 ANQGSEA. V shed 6 bases, J shed 12 bases, and the junction held 11 bases outside the gene matches. There are 12 residues in the CDR3. DNA for the CDR3: TGCAGCGTATTAGACAGGGGGAACATCAACACCTTC. This sequence encodes CSVLDRGNINTF. Full variable domain (outside the CDR3, taken from reference TRBV29-1 and TRBJ1-2): SAVISQKPSRDICQRGTSLTIQCQVDSQVTMMFWYRQQPGQSLTLIATANQGSEATYESGFVIDKFPISRPNLTFSTLTVSNMSPEDSSIYLCSVLDRGNINTFGSGTRLTVV.

In this sample, this clonotype turned up a few times. V gene TRBV20-1 combines with J gene TRBJ2-4; 11 bases map to TRBD1. V lost 1 base and J lost 13; bases outside the gene matches: 9. The CDR3 is made up of 14 amino acids. The V gene's germline CDR1 is DFQATT and CDR2 SNEGSKA (reference sequence). In DNA form, the CDR3 reads TGCAGTGCTAGAGTAGGACAGGGGGCTCAAGAGCAGTACTTC. Its protein product is CSARVGQGAQEQYF.

The chain uses TRBV10-3 and TRBJ1-1; D perhaps matches TRBD1 (6 bases). Germline V gives CDR1 ENHRY, CDR2 SYGVKD. Trimming removed 2 bases at V and 5 bases at J, with 18 bases between. The CDR3 runs 16 residues. CDR3: CAISEARGRGGTEAFF. As DNA, the CDR3 is TGTGCCATCAGTGAGGCAAGGGGCAGGGGTGGGACTGAAGCTTTCTTT.

This chain uses TRBV4-1 with TRBJ2-1; 9 bases are a match to TRBD2. The V gene's germline CDR1 is MGHRA and CDR2 YSYEKL. The CDR3 contains 16 residues. J gave up 5 bases and V 1 base, and 6 bases lay outside the gene matches. The CDR3 DNA follows: TGCGCCAGCAGCCAAGGGCCAGCGGGGGGACACAATGAGCAGTTCTTC. As protein: CASSQGPAGGHNEQFF.

This clonotype has ten or more counts. The genes are TRBV4-3 and TRBJ1-2; D is unclear. CDR1 and CDR2 from the germline V gene are LGHNA and YSLEER. The germline V and J ends were trimmed by 0 bases and 1 base, with 9 bases remaining between them. This CDR3 has 15 residues. In nucleotides, the CDR3 is TGCGCCAGCAGCCAAGATCCCCAGGTTAACTATGGCTACACCTTC. It codes for CASSQDPQVNYGYTF.

This clonotype was counted between two and nine times. The rearrangement links TRBV27 to TRBJ2-1, with D possibly TRBD2 on 5 matching bases. The CDR3 spans 14 residues. Germline CDR1 reads MNHEY; CDR2 reads SMNVEV (reference sequence). With 8 bases removed from V and 1 base from J, the gap between germline ends came to 12 bases. The CDR3 is CASYSRGSYNEQFF. CDR3 coding DNA: TGTGCCAGCTACAGCCGGGGATCCTACAATGAGCAGTTCTTC.

This clonotype was seen more than once but under ten times. The chain joins TRBV7-9 to TRBJ1-2; D is unresolved. V was trimmed by 1 base and J by 7 bases, leaving 16 bases between them. The CDR3 covers 15 residues. Germline V lookup: CDR1 SEHNR, CDR2 FQNEAQ (reference sequence). The CDR3 DNA is TGTGCCAGCAGCTTAGACGCTTCCGGCACGTCTGGCTACACCTTC. Protein: CASSLDASGTSGYTF.

The chain joins TRBV5-1 to TRBJ2-2; unclear D gene. V lost 1 base and J 1 base, leaving 8 bases between the germline ends. The CDR3 loop spans 15 amino acids. Germline CDR1 SGHRS, CDR2 YFSETQ. CDR3 nucleotide sequence: TGCGCCAGCAGCTTGCAATCAGTGAACACCGGGGAGCTGTTTTTT. This codes for CASSLQSVNTGELFF.

This chain uses TRBV6-2 or TRBV6-3 with TRBJ2-3; D is uncertain. This CDR3 is built from 11 residues. CDR1 MNHEY and CDR2 SVGEGT come from the germline V gene. The V and J ends lost 5 bases and 6 bases respectively, with 6 bases between them. CDR3: CASSHLDTQYF. The DNA of the CDR3 is TGTGCCAGCAGTCACTTGGATACGCAGTATTTT.